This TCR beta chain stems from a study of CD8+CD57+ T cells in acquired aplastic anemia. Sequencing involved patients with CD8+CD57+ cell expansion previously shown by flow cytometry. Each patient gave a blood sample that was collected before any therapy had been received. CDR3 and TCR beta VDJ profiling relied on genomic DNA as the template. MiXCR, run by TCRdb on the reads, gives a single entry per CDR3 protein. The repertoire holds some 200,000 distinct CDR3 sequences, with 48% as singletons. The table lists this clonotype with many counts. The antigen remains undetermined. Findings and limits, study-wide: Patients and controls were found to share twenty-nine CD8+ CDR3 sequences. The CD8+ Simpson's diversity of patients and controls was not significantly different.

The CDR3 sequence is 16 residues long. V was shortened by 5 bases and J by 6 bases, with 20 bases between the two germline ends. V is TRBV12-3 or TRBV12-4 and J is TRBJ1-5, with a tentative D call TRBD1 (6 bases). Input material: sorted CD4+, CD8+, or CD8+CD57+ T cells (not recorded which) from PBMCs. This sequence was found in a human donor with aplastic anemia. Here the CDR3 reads CASSPNTGRLGQPQHF. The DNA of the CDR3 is TGTGCCAGCAGTCCGAACACAGGGAGACTCGGTCAGCCCCAGCATTTT.